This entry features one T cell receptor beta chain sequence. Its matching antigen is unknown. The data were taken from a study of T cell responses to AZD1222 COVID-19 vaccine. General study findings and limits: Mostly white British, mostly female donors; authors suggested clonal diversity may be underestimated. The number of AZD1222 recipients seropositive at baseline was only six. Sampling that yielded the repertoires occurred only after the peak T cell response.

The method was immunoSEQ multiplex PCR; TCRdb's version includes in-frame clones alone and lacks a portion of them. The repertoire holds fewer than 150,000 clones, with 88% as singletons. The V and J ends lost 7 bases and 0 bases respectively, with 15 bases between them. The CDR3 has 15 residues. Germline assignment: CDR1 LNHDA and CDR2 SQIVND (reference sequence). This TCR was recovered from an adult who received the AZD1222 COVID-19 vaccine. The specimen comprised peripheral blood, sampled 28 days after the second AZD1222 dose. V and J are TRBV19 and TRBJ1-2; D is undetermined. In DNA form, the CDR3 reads TGTGCCAGTACCGCCGGACGGCGAGCTAACTATGGCTACACCTTC. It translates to CASTAGRRANYGYTF.